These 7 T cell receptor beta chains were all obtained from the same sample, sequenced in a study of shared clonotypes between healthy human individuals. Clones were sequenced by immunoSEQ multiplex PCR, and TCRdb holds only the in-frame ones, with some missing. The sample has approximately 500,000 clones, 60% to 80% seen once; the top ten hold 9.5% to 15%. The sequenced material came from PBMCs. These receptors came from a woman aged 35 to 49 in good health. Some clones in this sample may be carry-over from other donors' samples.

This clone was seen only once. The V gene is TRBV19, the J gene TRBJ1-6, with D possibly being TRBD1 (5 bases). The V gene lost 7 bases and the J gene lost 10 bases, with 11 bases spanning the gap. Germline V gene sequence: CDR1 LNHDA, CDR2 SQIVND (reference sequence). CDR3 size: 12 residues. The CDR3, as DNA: TGTGCCAGTACAACAGGTGTATCACCCCTCCACTTT. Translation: CASTTGVSPLHF. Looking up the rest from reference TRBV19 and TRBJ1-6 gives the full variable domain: DGGITQSPKYLFRKEGQNVTLSCEQNLNHDAMYWYRQDPGQGLRLIYYSQIVNDFQKGDIAEGYSVSREKKESFPLTVTSAQKNPTAFYLCASTTGVSPLHFGNGTRLTVT.

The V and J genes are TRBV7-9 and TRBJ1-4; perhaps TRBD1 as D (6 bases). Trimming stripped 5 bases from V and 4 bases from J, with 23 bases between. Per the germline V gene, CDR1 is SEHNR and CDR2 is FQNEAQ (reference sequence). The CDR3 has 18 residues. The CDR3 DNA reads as TGTGCCAGCAGCGAACGACTACAGGGAGTCGCGTTTAATGAAAAACTGTTTTTT. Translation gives CASSERLQGVAFNEKLFF.

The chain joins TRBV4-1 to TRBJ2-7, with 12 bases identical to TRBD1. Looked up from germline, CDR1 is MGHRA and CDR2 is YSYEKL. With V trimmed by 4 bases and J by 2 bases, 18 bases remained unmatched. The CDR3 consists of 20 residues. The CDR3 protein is CASSPPRGGTGGPAAYEQYF. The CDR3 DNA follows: TGCGCCAGCAGCCCCCCCCGGGGAGGGACAGGGGGCCCGGCCGCCTACGAGCAGTACTTC.

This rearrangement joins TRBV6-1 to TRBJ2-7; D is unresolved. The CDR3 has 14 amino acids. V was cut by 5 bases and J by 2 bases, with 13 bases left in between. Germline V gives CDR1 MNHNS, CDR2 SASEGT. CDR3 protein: CASSSRTPPYEQYF. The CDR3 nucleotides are TGTGCCAGCAGTTCCAGGACGCCCCCCTACGAGCAGTACTTC.

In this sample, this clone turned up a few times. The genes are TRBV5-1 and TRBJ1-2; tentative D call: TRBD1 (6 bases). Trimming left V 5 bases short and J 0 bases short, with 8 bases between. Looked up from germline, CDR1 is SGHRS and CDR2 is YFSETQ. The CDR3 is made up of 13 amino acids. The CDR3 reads CASSGTSNYGYTF. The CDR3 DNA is TGCGCCAGCAGTGGGACATCTAACTATGGCTACACCTTC.

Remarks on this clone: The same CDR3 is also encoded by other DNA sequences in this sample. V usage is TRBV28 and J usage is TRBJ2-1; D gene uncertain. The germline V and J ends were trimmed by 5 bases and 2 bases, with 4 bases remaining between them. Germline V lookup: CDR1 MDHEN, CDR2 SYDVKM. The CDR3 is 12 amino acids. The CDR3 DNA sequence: TGTGCCAGCAGTCCCCCCTACAATGAGCAGTTCTTC. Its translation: CASSPPYNEQFF.

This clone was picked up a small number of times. The CDR3 nucleotides read TGCGCCAGCAGCCAAGCGGTGGGACTAGTCTCATCTAGCTCCTACAATGAGCAGTTCTTC. It yields the protein CASSQAVGLVSSSSYNEQFF. The gene calls are TRBV4-1 and TRBJ2-1; 8 positions match TRBD2. The CDR3 loop spans 20 amino acids. Trimming cost V 1 base and J 0 bases; bases outside gene matches: 14. Germline assignment: CDR1 MGHRA and CDR2 YSYEKL.